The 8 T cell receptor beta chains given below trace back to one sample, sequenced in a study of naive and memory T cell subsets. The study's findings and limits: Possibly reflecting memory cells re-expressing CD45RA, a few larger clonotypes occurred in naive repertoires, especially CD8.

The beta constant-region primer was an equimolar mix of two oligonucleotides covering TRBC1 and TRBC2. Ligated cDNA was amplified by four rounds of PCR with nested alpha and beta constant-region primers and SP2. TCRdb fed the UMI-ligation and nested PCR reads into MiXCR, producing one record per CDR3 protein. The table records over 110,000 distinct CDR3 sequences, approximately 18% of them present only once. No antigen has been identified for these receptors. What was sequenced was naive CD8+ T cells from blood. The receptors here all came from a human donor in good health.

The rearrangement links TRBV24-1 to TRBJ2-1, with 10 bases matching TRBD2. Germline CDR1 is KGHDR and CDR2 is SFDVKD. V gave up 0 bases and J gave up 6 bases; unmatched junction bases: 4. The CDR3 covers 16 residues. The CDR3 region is CATSDLTSGIINEQFF. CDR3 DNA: TGTGCCACCAGTGATTTGACTAGCGGGATAATCAATGAGCAGTTCTTC.

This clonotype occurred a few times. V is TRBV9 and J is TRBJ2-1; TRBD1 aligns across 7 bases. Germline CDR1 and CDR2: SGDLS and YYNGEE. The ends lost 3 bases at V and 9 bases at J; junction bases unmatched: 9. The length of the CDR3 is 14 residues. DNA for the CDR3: TGTGCCAGCAGCGGCGGGCAGGGGGTGACTGAGCAGTTCTTC. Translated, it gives CASSGGQGVTEQFF.

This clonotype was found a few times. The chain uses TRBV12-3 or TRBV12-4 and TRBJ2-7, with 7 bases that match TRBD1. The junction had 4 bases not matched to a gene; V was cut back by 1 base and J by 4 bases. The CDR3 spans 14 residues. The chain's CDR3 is CASSLGQGWYEQYF. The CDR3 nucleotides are TGTGCCAGCAGTTTAGGACAGGGATGGTACGAGCAGTACTTC.

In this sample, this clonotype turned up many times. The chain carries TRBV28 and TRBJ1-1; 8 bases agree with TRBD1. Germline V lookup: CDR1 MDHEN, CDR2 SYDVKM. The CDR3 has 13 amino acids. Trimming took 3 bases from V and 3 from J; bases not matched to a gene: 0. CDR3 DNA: TGTGCCAGCAGTTTGACAGGGGACACTGAAGCTTTCTTT. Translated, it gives CASSLTGDTEAFF.

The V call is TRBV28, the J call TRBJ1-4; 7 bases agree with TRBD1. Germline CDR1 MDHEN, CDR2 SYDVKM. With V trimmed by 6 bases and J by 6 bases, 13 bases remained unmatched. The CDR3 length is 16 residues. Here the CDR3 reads CASRHQKGGRYEKLFF. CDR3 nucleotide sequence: TGTGCCAGCAGGCACCAGAAAGGGGGCAGATATGAAAAACTGTTTTTT.

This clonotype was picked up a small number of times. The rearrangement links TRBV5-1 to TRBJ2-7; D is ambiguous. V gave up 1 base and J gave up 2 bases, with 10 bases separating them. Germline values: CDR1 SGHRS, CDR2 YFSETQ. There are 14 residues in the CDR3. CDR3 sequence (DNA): TGCGCCAGCAGCTTGCCGATGACCCCCTACGAGCAGTACTTC. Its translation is CASSLPMTPYEQYF.

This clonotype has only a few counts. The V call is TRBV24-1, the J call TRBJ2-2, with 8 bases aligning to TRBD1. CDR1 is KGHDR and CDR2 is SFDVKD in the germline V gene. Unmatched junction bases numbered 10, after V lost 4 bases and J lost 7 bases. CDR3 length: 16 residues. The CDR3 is CATSDRLGQGSGELFF. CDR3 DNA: TGTGCCACCAGTGACCGGCTCGGACAGGGTAGCGGGGAGCTGTTTTTT.

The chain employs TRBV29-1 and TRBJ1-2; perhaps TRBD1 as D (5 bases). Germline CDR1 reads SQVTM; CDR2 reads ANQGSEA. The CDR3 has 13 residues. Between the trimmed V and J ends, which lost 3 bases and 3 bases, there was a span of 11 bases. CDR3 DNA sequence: TGCAGCGTTGATGGGGGGGATGACTATGGCTACACCTTC. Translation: CSVDGGDDYGYTF.